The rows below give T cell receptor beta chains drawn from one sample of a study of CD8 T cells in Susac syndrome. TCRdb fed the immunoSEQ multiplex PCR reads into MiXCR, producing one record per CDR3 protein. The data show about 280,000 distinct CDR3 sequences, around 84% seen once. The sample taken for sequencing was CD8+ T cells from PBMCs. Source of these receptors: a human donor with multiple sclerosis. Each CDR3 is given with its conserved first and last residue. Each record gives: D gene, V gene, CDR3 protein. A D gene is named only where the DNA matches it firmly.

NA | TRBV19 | CASMTGLGNYNEQFF
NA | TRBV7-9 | CASTRDLGDEQFF
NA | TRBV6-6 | CATTSIRDWRDEQFF
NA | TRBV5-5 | CASSLPSTPSSYNEQFF
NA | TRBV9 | CASSADRDHYEQYF
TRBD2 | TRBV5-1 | CASRLQGRGTDTQYF
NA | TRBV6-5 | CASSYAAEVGELFF
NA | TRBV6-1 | CASSEKGNEQFF
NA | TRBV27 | CASSYRQANSPLHF
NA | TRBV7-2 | CASSWGPRGQNNEQFF
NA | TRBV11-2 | CASRSFQTEEQFF
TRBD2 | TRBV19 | CASSISGLAGTLQFF
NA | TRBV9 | CASEGGLGELFF
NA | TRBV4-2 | CASSLNKGWANEKLFF
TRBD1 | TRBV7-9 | CASSLGPTGGQETQYF
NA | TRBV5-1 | CASSLTGAPIAKNIQYF
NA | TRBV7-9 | CASSLGGQETQYF
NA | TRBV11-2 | CASSLSGWTYNEQFF
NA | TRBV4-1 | CASSQIHRGNEKLFF
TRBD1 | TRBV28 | CASSRQGPLQGYFDQPQHF
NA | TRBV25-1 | CASSAGGLTEAFF
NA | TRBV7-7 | CASSQGPDSTDTQYF
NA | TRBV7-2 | CASSLAEGGALYNEQFF
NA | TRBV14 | CASSQDFGRTYERYF
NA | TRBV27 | CASSPTGFEQYF
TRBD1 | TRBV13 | CASSVGRQGVKQFF
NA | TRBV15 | CATSEAPGGTNEKLFF
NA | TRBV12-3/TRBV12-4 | CASSYSGLRNEQFF
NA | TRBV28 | CASTPGGLDIQYF
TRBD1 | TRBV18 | CASSQGQTNEKLFF
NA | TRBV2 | CASSEAVGAETNTEAFF
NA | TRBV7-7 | CASTSYEQYF
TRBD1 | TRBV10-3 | CAIKGTGRTGELFF
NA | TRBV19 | CASRGPAPGTDTQYF
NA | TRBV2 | CASRSPPNTIYF
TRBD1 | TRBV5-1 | CASSYATGTGSTEAFF
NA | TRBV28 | CASSFPPDDGYNYNEQFF
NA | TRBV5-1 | CASSYGGVLEQYF
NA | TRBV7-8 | CASSFRDNLSGANVLTF
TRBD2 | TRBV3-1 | CASSQREGIYYEQYF
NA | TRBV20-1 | CSARYPGLAYGYTF
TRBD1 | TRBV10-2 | CASSESPGQGYEQYF
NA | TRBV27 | CASSQSGWQETQYF
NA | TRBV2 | CASSEAVSGPLGELFF
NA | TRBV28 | CASNFDDTDTQYF
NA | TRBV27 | CASSLFGPPRGAQYF
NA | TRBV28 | CASSLQGLTYEQYF
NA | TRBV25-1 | CASSEFRYEQYF
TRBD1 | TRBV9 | CASSYFDRALTGYTF
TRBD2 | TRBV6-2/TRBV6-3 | CASSYSGSYNEQFF
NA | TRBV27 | CARSGPRGREQFF
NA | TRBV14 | CASSQDRRNEQYF
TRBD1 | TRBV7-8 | CASRFLGTGGAGANVLTF
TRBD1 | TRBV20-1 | CSARDADGGGDRDFNSPLHF